The sequence of this T cell receptor (beta chain) was determined in a study of vaccination and CD4 T cells after COVID-19. Study overall: In the convalescent group, nasal swab PCR was SARS-CoV-2 positive; nine cases were mild and one severe. Study-level results: Post-vaccination, and not before, a median roughly 86% of reactive clones appeared in convalescent patients. Spike mono-reactive clones accounted for 304 of the 307 vaccine-specific clones found in convalescent patients.

Cultured CD4+ T cell DNA was sequenced using the Oncomine TCR Beta short-read assay. TCRdb reprocessed the PCR reads with MiXCR, giving one entry per CDR3 protein. In the table there are approximately 13,000 distinct CDR3 sequences, 63% of which are singletons. Treatment described: roughly nine-day PBMC culture with coronavirus spike peptide pools or control peptides (ViraFEST assay). The CDR3 runs to 13 residues. The V end was cut by 1 base, the J end by 8 bases, with 11 bases between. Per germline, CDR1 SGHVS and CDR2 FQNEAQ. A word on this clonotype: Its antigen is not known.

The V and J genes are TRBV7-8 and TRBJ1-2, with a possible D match to TRBD1 (5 bases). Material: CD4+ T cells from blood, cultured in vitro. The receptor was isolated from a human donor who had recovered from COVID-19. The CDR3 DNA reads TGTGCCAGCAGCTTAGTCTGGGACGGAGGCTACACCTTC. This sequence encodes CASSLVWDGGYTF.